The TCR beta chain under discussion was sequenced for a study of technical replicates of blood from a few donors. Generated by immunoSEQ multiplex PCR, the TCRdb table keeps only in-frame clones and is missing some. In the table there are tens of thousands of clones, over 75% of which are singletons. This clonotype was sampled from a human donor in good health. Sequences were obtained from T cells isolated from PBMCs.

Here the CDR3 DNA reads TGTGCCAGCAGGGAAAGCGGGAGTCTCTACGAGCAGTACTTC. This sequence encodes CASRESGSLYEQYF. The rearrangement links TRBV28 to TRBJ2-7; 8 positions match TRBD2. This CDR3 is 14 amino acids long. Germline V lookup: CDR1 MDHEN, CDR2 SYDVKM. With 6 bases clipped from V and 3 bases from J, the junction kept 7 bases outside the gene matches.